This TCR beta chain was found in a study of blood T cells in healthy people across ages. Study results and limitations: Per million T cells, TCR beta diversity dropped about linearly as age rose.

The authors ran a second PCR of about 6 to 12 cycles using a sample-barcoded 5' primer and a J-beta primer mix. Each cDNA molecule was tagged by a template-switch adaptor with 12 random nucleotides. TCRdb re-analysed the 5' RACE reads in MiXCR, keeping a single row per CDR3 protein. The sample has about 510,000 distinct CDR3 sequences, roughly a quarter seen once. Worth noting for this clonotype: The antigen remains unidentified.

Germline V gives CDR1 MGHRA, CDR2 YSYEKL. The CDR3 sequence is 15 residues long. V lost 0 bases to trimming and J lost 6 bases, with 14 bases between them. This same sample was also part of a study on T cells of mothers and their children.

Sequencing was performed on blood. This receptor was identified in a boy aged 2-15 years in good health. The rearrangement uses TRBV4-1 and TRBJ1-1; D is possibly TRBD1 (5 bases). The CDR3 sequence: CASSQDLLGGAEAFF. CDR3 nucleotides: TGCGCCAGCAGCCAAGATCTCCTCGGGGGTGCTGAAGCTTTCTTT.